This T cell receptor (beta chain) was identified during a study of CXCR3-negative and CXCR3-positive naive CD8 T cells. Study-wide findings and caveats: Similar TRBV-TRBJ gene usage was seen in naive CXCR3-negative and CXCR3-positive cells, but not in memory cells.

Remarks on this clonotype: Its antigen is unknown.

This CDR3 has 11 amino acids. Germline assignment: CDR1 SQVTM and CDR2 ANQGSEA. TRB cDNA was prepared as libraries by UMI-labeled 5' RACE. Following a re-call of the 5' RACE reads, TCRdb has one entry per CDR3 protein and lacks DNA. The listing contains around 90,000 distinct CDR3 sequences. The chain recombines TRBV29-1 with TRBJ2-7. The TCR originated in a human donor in good health. Some clones in this sample may be carry-over from other donors' samples. The sequencing sample was made of naive CXCR3- CD8+ T cells from blood. Regarding subset: CD45RO-CCR7+CD27+CD95- naive CD8+ T cells lacking CXCR3 (TNR3-). Here the CDR3 reads CSVEVGIEQYF.